This T cell receptor (beta chain) was observed in a study of blood T cell repertoires in COVID-19. Study-wide context: Sources were T cells, B-cell-depleted T cells, or PBMCs; the material itself was cDNA or gDNA.

The data were produced by immunoSEQ multiplex PCR, yet TCRdb's version contains in-frame clones alone and is incomplete. This table holds approximately 70,000 clones, 65% to 80% found once. The CDR3 has 18 residues. Germline V gives CDR1 SNHLY, CDR2 FYNNEI. For this clone: Compared with germline, one end of the junction differs, possibly owing to a read error.

This TCR was sampled from a man aged 55 to 70 with active or convalescent COVID-19. Material: peripheral blood. This chain links TRBV2 with TRBJ2-5; 12 nucleotides agree with TRBD2. CDR3 sequence reads: CASSEWATSGLAGGPSHF. Here the CDR3 DNA reads TGTGCCAGCAGTGAATGGGCAACCTCGGGGCTAGCGGGGGGGCCCAGTCACTTC.